These 31 T cell receptor beta chains came from one sample sequenced in a study of PD-1 blockade in classical Hodgkin lymphoma. Here immunoSEQ multiplex PCR was the method, and the copy in TCRdb shows in-frame clones only, minus some. The table records some 96,000 clones, 81% of them present only once. Each of the patients experienced relapse following autologous stem cell transplantation, and their brentuximab vedotin exposure differed. Sequenced here: peripheral blood mononuclear cells (PBMCs), sampled before the second cycle of nivolumab. The origin of the receptors is a human donor with classical Hodgkin lymphoma.

This chain joins TRBV5-4 and TRBJ1-1, with D unclear. V lost 1 base and J 2 bases, leaving 9 bases between the germline ends. This CDR3 contains 14 residues. Germline V gene lookup returns CDR1 SGHNT and CDR2 YYREEE (reference sequence). Here the CDR3 DNA reads TGTGCCAGCAGCTTGACCGCCAGCAACACTGAAGCTTTCTTT. Residues: CASSLTASNTEAFF. Combining the CDR3 with reference TRBV5-4 and TRBJ1-1 gives the whole variable domain ETGVTQSPTHLIKTRGQQVTLRCSSQSGHNTVSWYQQALGQGPQFIFQYYREEENGRGNFPPRFSGLQFPNYSSELNVNALELDDSALYLCASSLTASNTEAFFGQGTRLTVV.

Notes on this clone: The same CDR3 is also encoded by other DNA sequences in this sample. The gene calls are TRBV7-2 and TRBJ2-7; TRBD1 might be the D (6 bases). CDR3 length: 13 residues. Trimming took off 4 bases at V and 3 bases at J, with 10 bases between the two ends. CDR1 is SGHTA, CDR2 FQGNSA, per germline. CDR3 protein: CASSSLQGYEQYF. The CDR3 DNA is TGTGCCAGCAGCTCGCTACAGGGCTACGAGCAGTACTTC.

The chain links TRBV5-1 to TRBJ2-7; D not resolved. V dropped 1 base and J dropped 7 bases, with 9 bases sitting between them. This CDR3 has 12 residues. Per germline, CDR1 SGHRS and CDR2 YFSETQ. This chain's CDR3 is CASSLNIGEQYF. The CDR3 nucleotides are TGCGCCAGCAGCTTGAATATAGGGGAGCAGTACTTC.

The chain employs TRBV9 and TRBJ1-5, with D perhaps matching TRBD1 (6 bases). V was pared by 3 bases and J by 5 bases, with 9 bases between. The CDR3 loop spans 13 amino acids. Germline CDR1 SGDLS, CDR2 YYNGEE. The CDR3 DNA follows: TGTGCCAGCAGCGGGACAGCGGATCAGCCCCAGCATTTT. Translated, it gives CASSGTADQPQHF.

Concerning this clone itself: Mismatch with germline at one junction end may stem from a read error. This chain joins TRBV11-3 and TRBJ2-2; D remains unclear. The CDR3 consists of 13 residues. Germline assignment: CDR1 SGHNT and CDR2 YENEEA. The chain's CDR3 is CASSLVLNGVLFF. The CDR3 DNA sequence: TGTGCCAGCAGCTTAGTTTTGAATGGGGTGCTGTTTTTT.

In the case of this clone: The same CDR3 arises from other DNA sequences in this sample as well. This sequence joins TRBV29-1 and TRBJ1-1, with D unclear. The CDR3 sequence is 13 residues long. V was trimmed by 1 base and J by 1 base, leaving 7 bases between them. Looked up from germline, CDR1 is SQVTM and CDR2 is ANQGSEA. The CDR3: CSVEGQANTEAFF. CDR3 nucleotide sequence: TGCAGCGTTGAAGGGCAGGCGAACACTGAAGCTTTCTTT.

V usage is TRBV4-2 and J usage is TRBJ2-7; 9 nucleotides match TRBD2. CDR1 is LGHNA, CDR2 YNFKEQ, per germline. The CDR3 runs 16 residues. Losses at the gene ends were 4 bases for V and 5 bases for J; bases not matched to a gene: 12. The CDR3 loop is CASSPNLAGAFDEQYF. The CDR3 DNA sequence: TGTGCCAGCAGCCCGAATTTAGCGGGAGCGTTCGACGAGCAGTACTTC.

The genes are TRBV27 and TRBJ1-1, with 7 bases identical to TRBD1. V lost 6 bases, J lost 0 bases, and 10 bases stayed unmatched. The CDR3 length is 16 residues. CDR1 and CDR2 (germline): MNHEY, SMNVEV (reference sequence). This chain's CDR3 is CASRSLTGWLNTEAFF. In DNA, the CDR3 is TGTGCCAGCAGATCCTTGACAGGGTGGTTGAACACTGAAGCTTTCTTT.

This clone was detected a few times. V and J are TRBV18 and TRBJ2-1; tentative D call: TRBD2 (5 bases). The CDR3 loop spans 14 amino acids. Germline V CDR1 and CDR2: KGHSH, LQKENI. Trimming left V 6 bases short and J 4 bases short, with 13 bases between. Written as DNA, the CDR3 is TGTGCCAGCTCCGAGGGATGGGATTACAATGAGCAGTTCTTC. Its protein is CASSEGWDYNEQFF.

The J gene is TRBJ2-5, the V gene TRBV7-7, with 11 bases lining up with TRBD2. This CDR3 is 15 amino acids long. Germline values: CDR1 SSHAT, CDR2 FNYEAQ (reference sequence). V shed 4 bases, J shed 2 bases, and the junction held 3 bases outside the gene matches. The CDR3 region has the DNA TGTGCCAGCAGCTCGGGACTAGCGGCTCAAGAGACCCAGTACTTC. Translation: CASSSGLAAQETQYF.

The chain is built from TRBV7-2 and TRBJ1-5, with a tentative D call TRBD1 (6 bases). The CDR3 totals 14 residues. V was shortened by 0 bases and J by 6 bases, with 9 bases between the two germline ends. Germline V gene data show CDR1 as SGHTA and CDR2 as FQGNSA. DNA for the CDR3: TGTGCCAGCAGCTTAGCCGGCAGGGGTCAGCCCCAGCATTTT. This codes for CASSLAGRGQPQHF.

This chain joins TRBV11-2 and TRBJ1-1; TRBD1 matches 8 bases. The trim removed 3 bases at V and 5 bases at J, leaving 5 bases unmatched. Germline values: CDR1 SGHAT, CDR2 FQNNGV. The CDR3 has 14 amino acids. CDR3 amino acids: CASSLDRVGTEAFF. In DNA, the CDR3 is TGTGCCAGCAGCTTGGACAGGGTGGGGACTGAAGCTTTCTTT.

This clone was observed a single time. CDR3 coding DNA: TGTGCCAGCAGCTTTGGGTGGGGAATGAACACTGAAGCTTTCTTT. It yields the protein CASSFGWGMNTEAFF. V gene TRBV5-6 combines with J gene TRBJ1-1; D gene uncertain. The germline CDR1 and CDR2 sequences are SGHDT and YYEEEE. V lost 2 bases to trimming and J lost 0 bases, with 11 bases between them. The CDR3 consists of 15 residues.

The chain recombines TRBV19 with TRBJ1-1, with 9 bases that match TRBD1. The CDR3 loop spans 15 amino acids. V dropped 4 bases and J dropped 5; count of bases not matched to a gene: 8. The V gene's germline CDR1 is LNHDA and CDR2 SQIVND (reference sequence). The CDR3: CASSTSWTGETEAFF. As DNA, the CDR3 is TGTGCCAGTAGTACTTCCTGGACAGGGGAGACTGAAGCTTTCTTT.

J is TRBJ2-7 and V is TRBV28, with 10 bases that match TRBD2. V dropped 5 bases and J dropped 0; count of bases not matched to a gene: 4. CDR3 length: 15 amino acids. Germline V CDR1 and CDR2: MDHEN, SYDVKM. CDR3 amino acids: CASSTWTSGSYEQYF. The CDR3 nucleotides read TGTGCCAGCAGTACTTGGACTAGCGGCTCCTACGAGCAGTACTTC. The complete variable domain, with remaining parts taken from reference TRBV28 and TRBJ2-7, reads DVKVTQSSRYLVKRTGEKVFLECVQDMDHENMFWYRQDPGLGLRLIYFSYDVKMKEKGDIPEGYSVSREKKERFSLILESASTNQTSMYLCASSTWTSGSYEQYFGPGTRLTVT.

This rearrangement joins TRBV5-1 to TRBJ2-7, with D possibly TRBD1 on 6 matching bases. There are 15 residues in the CDR3. V lost 0 bases and J 0 bases, leaving 10 bases between the germline ends. CDR1 and CDR2 from the germline V gene are SGHRS and YFSETQ. The CDR3 sequence is CASSLEGHLSYEQYF. CDR3 nucleotides: TGCGCCAGCAGCTTGGAGGGACACCTCTCCTACGAGCAGTACTTC.

V is TRBV10-3 and J is TRBJ2-7; 11 bases align to TRBD2. After removal of 2 bases from V and 2 bases from J, the junction contained 5 bases not matched to a gene. The CDR3 is 16 amino acids. Germline lookup yields CDR1 ENHRY and CDR2 SYGVKD. CDR3 region: CAISETTSGRTYEQYF. The CDR3 DNA reads TGTGCCATCAGTGAGACAACTAGCGGGAGAACCTACGAGCAGTACTTC.

The CDR3 here is CSATQGGGGNYEQYF. The CDR3 region has the DNA TGCAGCGCCACCCAAGGGGGAGGGGGGAACTACGAGCAGTACTTC. This chain links TRBV29-1 with TRBJ2-7; weak D call: TRBD2 (7 bases). Per the germline V gene, CDR1 is SQVTM and CDR2 is ANQGSEA. Trimming left V 7 bases short and J 3 bases short, with 22 bases between. This CDR3 comprises 15 residues.

The V and J genes are TRBV30 and TRBJ2-1, with a tentative D call TRBD1 (6 bases). Looked up from germline, CDR1 is GTSNPN and CDR2 is SVGIG (reference sequence). Deletions cut 2 bases from V and 9 bases from J, with 14 bases between. This CDR3 spans 13 amino acids. This CDR3 reads CAWSFGRGSEQFF. The CDR3 DNA is TGTGCCTGGAGTTTTGGAAGGGGGTCTGAGCAGTTCTTC. Looking up the rest from reference TRBV30 and TRBJ2-1 gives the full variable domain: SQTIHQWPATLVQPVGSPLSLECTVEGTSNPNLYWYRQAAGRGLQLLFYSVGIGQISSEVPQNLSASRPQDRQFILSSKKLLLSDSGFYLCAWSFGRGSEQFFGPGTRLTVL.

The genes are TRBV19 and TRBJ2-4; the match to TRBD1 covers 10 bases. Unmatched junction bases numbered 6, after V lost 7 bases and J lost 6 bases. This CDR3 has 14 residues. Germline V lookup: CDR1 LNHDA, CDR2 SQIVND (reference sequence). The CDR3 loop is CASKTRQGANIQYF. CDR3 nucleotides: TGTGCCAGTAAAACCAGACAGGGGGCAAACATTCAGTACTTC.

In its sample, this clone was seen a few times. The gene calls are TRBV7-9 and TRBJ1-3; no clear D. CDR3 size: 16 residues. V was clipped by 4 bases and J by 0 bases, with 13 bases between them. Germline loops: CDR1 SEHNR, CDR2 FQNEAQ (reference sequence). CDR3 residues: CASSSGGFSSGNTIYF. The CDR3 DNA sequence: TGTGCCAGCAGCTCCGGTGGCTTCAGCTCTGGAAACACCATATATTTT.

This clone was detected a few times. The chain recombines TRBV11-2 with TRBJ2-2, with a tentative D call TRBD1 (5 bases). Per germline, CDR1 SGHAT and CDR2 FQNNGV. The CDR3 is 14 amino acids. The V end was cut by 5 bases, the J end by 7 bases, with 14 bases between. CDR3 DNA: TGTGCCAGCAGCCCCCAGGGTTGGGTCGGGGAGCTGTTTTTT. Translating gives CASSPQGWVGELFF.

The chain has TRBV18 and TRBJ2-7, with 8 bases aligning to TRBD1. Germline trimming cut 3 bases from V and 2 bases from J; bases unmatched to any gene: 6. This CDR3 is built from 15 residues. The germline gives CDR1 KGHSH, CDR2 LQKENI. CDR3 DNA sequence: TGTGCCAGCTCACCCGGACAGGGCCCTGCCTACGAGCAGTACTTC. It yields the protein CASSPGQGPAYEQYF.

The CDR3 loop is CASSPGPAGGGGQPQHF. The CDR3 region has the DNA TGTGCCAGCAGCCCGGGGCCCGCAGGGGGCGGAGGACAGCCCCAGCATTTT. The chain joins TRBV5-4 to TRBJ1-5; 8 nucleotides match TRBD1. This CDR3 contains 17 residues. Germline V CDR1 and CDR2: SGHNT, YYREEE (reference sequence). The junction had 16 bases not matched to a gene; V was cut back by 4 bases and J by 7 bases. Complete variable domain (other parts from reference TRBV5-4 and TRBJ1-5): ETGVTQSPTHLIKTRGQQVTLRCSSQSGHNTVSWYQQALGQGPQFIFQYYREEENGRGNFPPRFSGLQFPNYSSELNVNALELDDSALYLCASSPGPAGGGGQPQHFGDGTRLSIL.

V usage is TRBV5-4 and J usage is TRBJ2-3; possibly TRBD1 for D (5 bases). Looked up from germline, CDR1 is SGHNT and CDR2 is YYREEE (reference sequence). The CDR3 has 16 residues. The V end was cut by 4 bases, the J end by 2 bases, with 17 bases between. CDR3 DNA: TGTGCCAGCAGCCCCCAGGGTGGGGCCCCCACAGATACGCAGTATTTT. Its protein is CASSPQGGAPTDTQYF. The variable domain in full, completed from reference TRBV5-4 and TRBJ2-3, reads ETGVTQSPTHLIKTRGQQVTLRCSSQSGHNTVSWYQQALGQGPQFIFQYYREEENGRGNFPPRFSGLQFPNYSSELNVNALELDDSALYLCASSPQGGAPTDTQYFGPGTRLTVL.

This clone occurred a few times. The chain combines TRBV4-2 with TRBJ1-2; TRBD1 aligns across 11 bases. J lost 3 bases, V lost 4 bases, and 7 bases had no gene match. Germline CDR1 LGHNA, CDR2 YNFKEQ. CDR3 size: 16 residues. The CDR3 loop reads CASSPARTGGDYGYTF. The CDR3 coding sequence is TGTGCCAGCAGCCCGGCTCGGACAGGGGGCGACTATGGCTACACCTTC.

This clone was observed a single time. The J gene is TRBJ1-2, the V gene TRBV5-1; a weak D match, TRBD1 (6 bases). CDR3 length: 15 amino acids. Trimming pared 2 bases from V and 0 bases from J, leaving 11 bases between. CDR1 is SGHRS, CDR2 YFSETQ, per germline. In DNA, the CDR3 is TGCGCCAGCAGCTTCGACGGACAGACTAACTATGGCTACACCTTC. Protein sequence: CASSFDGQTNYGYTF.

J is TRBJ2-1 and V is TRBV5-1, with 7 bases that match TRBD2. The length of the CDR3 is 15 residues. Germline CDR1 and CDR2: SGHRS and YFSETQ. The V and J ends lost 4 bases and 3 bases, in that order; junction bases with no gene match: 7. CDR3 residues: CASSQGLDYYNEQFF. The CDR3 DNA is TGCGCCAGCAGCCAAGGACTAGATTACTACAATGAGCAGTTCTTC.

The chain joins TRBV18 to TRBJ1-3; 7 positions match TRBD1. The CDR3 has 16 amino acids. Trimming took 2 bases from V and 2 from J; bases not matched to a gene: 6. The germline V gene encodes CDR1 KGHSH and CDR2 LQKENI. The CDR3, as DNA: TGTGCCAGCTCACCAGGGGGCCAGGGGGCTGGAAACACCATATATTTT. Translation gives CASSPGGQGAGNTIYF.

J is TRBJ2-7 and V is TRBV5-3; D not resolved. TRBV5-3 is an open reading frame whose function is uncertain. Trimming shortened V by 0 bases and J by 6 bases, and 4 bases separated the two germline ends. The CDR3 totals 11 residues. CDR3 DNA sequence: TGTGCCAGAAGCTTGGGTAGCGAGCAGTACTTC. It encodes CARSLGSEQYF.

V usage is TRBV19 and J usage is TRBJ1-2, with D unclear. Per the germline V gene, CDR1 is LNHDA and CDR2 is SQIVND (reference sequence). The CDR3 is 14 amino acids. Deletions cut 9 bases from V and 0 bases from J, with 14 bases between. This CDR3 is CASLPVGTNYGYTF. DNA for the CDR3: TGTGCCAGCCTACCAGTTGGGACTAACTATGGCTACACCTTC.